There are a few counts of the clone carrying this T cell receptor beta chain. Its antigen remains unidentified. This entry is derived from a study of beta chain features in type 1 diabetes. Staining for CD45RO/CCR7/CD25/CD127/CD95/CD27 allowed sorting of CD4+ naive, central memory, regulatory and stem cell-like memory cells. Overall study findings and caveats: A greater similarity of naive, central memory and Treg TCRB repertoires was seen among patients than among healthy donors.

The study reverse transcribed the entire isolated RNA, so it sequenced expressed TCRB transcripts. Survey-depth immunoSEQ sequencing was used for stem cell-like memory T cells. Libraries were prepared by immunoSEQ multiplex PCR; TCRdb keeps only in-frame clonotypes and omits some of them. The table includes more than 85,000 clones, 40% detected once. The sequencing input was stem cell memory CD4+ T cells from blood. This TCR was recovered from a woman younger than 30 in good health.

The CDR3, as DNA: TGTGCCAGTAGTATGCGTCATACTGAAGCTTTCTTT. This translates into CASSMRHTEAFF. This chain links TRBV19 with TRBJ1-1; D not resolved. The V end lost 3 bases, the J end lost 5 bases, and 7 bases lay between the germline ends. Germline values: CDR1 LNHDA, CDR2 SQIVND (reference sequence). This CDR3 region has 12 residues.